The rows below give T cell receptor beta chains drawn from one sample of a study of cytomegalovirus exposure and HLA in healthy donors. Clones were read by immunoSEQ multiplex PCR, and TCRdb kept only the in-frame ones, dropping some. The sample shows some 70,000 clones, roughly 96% of them seen only once. Sequenced input: PBMCs. Every receptor here comes from a man younger than 35 in good health and CMV-seronegative. Both conserved end residues are part of each CDR3. The order of the fields is D gene, J gene, V gene, clone size, CDR3 DNA, CDR3 protein. A D gene is named only where the DNA matches it firmly. The size of a clone is reported for some rows only, either as once, few or many, or as a class for expanded clones.

>TRBD1|TRBJ2-2|TRBV11-1|once
TGTGCCAGCTCTCGGACAGGTCCCGGGGAGCTGTTTTTT
CASSRTGPGELFF
>NA|TRBJ1-5|TRBV19|few
TGTGCCAGTAGTATTGGCAACCCAGGGGTTAGCAATCAGCCCCAGCATTTT
CASSIGNPGVSNQPQHF
>NA|TRBJ2-1|TRBV11-3|NA
TGTGCCAGCAGCTTAAATAGTGGCAATGAGCAGTTCTTC
CASSLNSGNEQFF
>TRBD2|TRBJ2-1|TRBV9|NA
TGTGCCAGCAGCGCTCAGACTAGCGGGAACCATGAGCAGTTCTTC
CASSAQTSGNHEQFF
>NA|TRBJ1-5|TRBV6-1|NA
TGTGCCGTTCCGGGACACCCCAGCGGGCCCCAGCATTTT
CAVPGHPSGPQHF
>NA|TRBJ1-1|TRBV6-1|NA
TGTGCCAGCAGCCTGAACTGGACACCTGAAGCTTTCTTT
CASSLNWTPEAFF
>NA|TRBJ2-5|TRBV5-6|NA
TGTGCCAGCAGCTCACAAGGGAGAAAAGAGACCCAGTACTTC
CASSSQGRKETQYF
>TRBD2|TRBJ2-5|TRBV5-8|NA
TGTGCCAGCAGCTTGGGTAGCGGGAGATGGGAGACCCAGTACTTC
CASSLGSGRWETQYF
>NA|TRBJ1-2|TRBV19|NA
TGTGCCAGCGCCAAATACGTCAGGATTTCCTTCGATAACTATGGCTACACCTTC
CASAKYVRISFDNYGYTF
>NA|TRBJ1-2|TRBV7-9|NA
TGTGCCAGCAGCCCCGAGGGAGGCCTCTATGGCTACACCTTC
CASSPEGGLYGYTF
>TRBD1|TRBJ2-1|TRBV4-2|NA
TGTGCCAGCAGCCAATCGCGTCTCGGAGGTCGGGACAGGGAAAATCCTGGGGCCTACAATGAGCAGTTCTTC
CASSQSRLGGRDRENPGAYNEQFF
>NA|TRBJ2-6|TRBV5-4|NA
TGTGCCAGCAGCTTGAAAACGTCGAGCTGGGCCAACGTCCTGACTTTC
CASSLKTSSWANVLTF
>NA|TRBJ2-1|TRBV5-1|NA
TGCGCCAGCAGCTTGGTAGGCCGCACTAACTACAATGAGCAGTTCTTC
CASSLVGRTNYNEQFF
>NA|TRBJ2-4|TRBV15|NA
TGTGCCACCAGCCGAAGAAGGGACACGGAAATTCAGTACTTC
CATSRRRDTEIQYF
>TRBD1|TRBJ2-1|TRBV2|NA
TGTGCCAGCAGTCGCTTAACAGGGGGCACCTATGAGCAGTTCTTC
CASSRLTGGTYEQFF
>NA|TRBJ1-2|TRBV28|once
TGTGCCAGCAGGGGAGGCCTCTGGTATGGCTACACCTTC
CASRGGLWYGYTF
>TRBD2|TRBJ2-5|TRBV5-4|NA
TGTGCCAGCAAGGATAGCGGGGGGGGGCCAGAGACCCAGTACTTC
CASKDSGGGPETQYF
>TRBD2|TRBJ2-2|TRBV11-3|NA
TGTGCCAGCAGCAACAGCGGGAAGGGTCGGACCGGGGAGCTGTTTTTT
CASSNSGKGRTGELFF
>TRBD1|TRBJ1-2|TRBV4-1|NA
TGCGCCAGCAGTTCAGACAGGGAAAGTGGCTACACCTTC
CASSSDRESGYTF
>NA|TRBJ1-1|TRBV11-2|NA
TGTGCCAGCAGCTTATCCCCGGGACATCCTGGATTGGCTTTCTTT
CASSLSPGHPGLAFF
>TRBD1|TRBJ1-5|TRBV29-1|once
TGCAGCGGGGGACAGGGCACCCCGTGGGTTCAGCCCCAGCATTTT
CSGGQGTPWVQPQHF
>TRBD2|TRBJ2-7|TRBV19|NA
TGTGCCAGTAGTATAGGGACTAGCGGGATAAACGAGCAGTACTTC
CASSIGTSGINEQYF
>NA|TRBJ2-7|TRBV20-1|NA
TGCAGTGTTAGCGGACAATCCGAGCAGTACTTC
CSVSGQSEQYF
>TRBD1|TRBJ2-2|TRBV27|NA
TGTGCCAGCAGTTTATCCGCGGGACAGGCTAACACCGGGGAGCTGTTTTTT
CASSLSAGQANTGELFF
>TRBD2|TRBJ2-1|TRBV19|NA
TGTGCCAGTAGTATGAGCGGGAGCACCTACAATGAGCAGTTCTTC
CASSMSGSTYNEQFF
>NA|TRBJ1-3|TRBV6-4|NA
TGTGCCAGCAGTGACAGGGACACCTCTGGAAACACCATATATTTT
CASSDRDTSGNTIYF
>TRBD1|TRBJ1-2|TRBV6-1|NA
TGTGCCAGCACCGGACAGGCTAACTATGGCTACACCTTC
CASTGQANYGYTF
>TRBD2|TRBJ2-3|TRBV9|NA
TGTGCCAGCAGCGACCGGACTAGCGGGCTCGAAGATACGCAGTATTTT
CASSDRTSGLEDTQYF
>NA|TRBJ1-6|TRBV6-5|NA
TGTGCCAGCAGTCTCGATTCGGGAGTAAAATCACCCCTCCACTTT
CASSLDSGVKSPLHF
>NA|TRBJ2-7|TRBV25-1|NA
TGTGCCAGCTCGGCCCTTACAGGGTTCGAGCAGTACTTC
CASSALTGFEQYF
>TRBD2|TRBJ2-1|TRBV11-3|once
TGTGCCAGCAGCTTAGATGAGGCGGGAGGGCCATGGGAGCAGTTCTTC
CASSLDEAGGPWEQFF
>NA|TRBJ1-5|TRBV6-1|medium-sized
TGTGCCAGCAGTGAAGAATTGATACAGGGCAATAATCAGCCCCAGCATTTT
CASSEELIQGNNQPQHF
>NA|TRBJ1-5|TRBV19|NA
TGTGCCAGTAGTATCACAGGAAACAATCAGCCCCAGCATTTT
CASSITGNNQPQHF
>NA|TRBJ1-1|TRBV10-3|NA
TGTGCCATCAGTCCCCTCACAGGGCTGAACACTGAAGCTTTCTTT
CAISPLTGLNTEAFF
>NA|TRBJ1-2|TRBV5-1|NA
TGCGCCAGCAGCAGCAGCGGACCAGGCTACACCTTC
CASSSSGPGYTF
>NA|TRBJ2-1|TRBV5-1|NA
TGCGCCAGCAGCCCTAACTCCATGACTAGTTCCTACAATGAGCAGTTCTTC
CASSPNSMTSSYNEQFF
>NA|TRBJ1-3|TRBV19|NA
TGTGCCAGTAGGCGGGACCGAGCTAGGTCCCCTGGAAACACCATATATTTT
CASRRDRARSPGNTIYF
>NA|TRBJ2-5|TRBV21-1|NA
TGTGCCAGCAGCAAATGGGACAGGGGAGAGACCCAGTACTTC
CASSKWDRGETQYF
>TRBD2|TRBJ2-1|TRBV27|NA
TGTGCCAGCAGTTCCTCCATATTTAGCGGGAGGCAAGACAATGAGCAGTTCTTC
CASSSSIFSGRQDNEQFF
>NA|TRBJ1-2|TRBV6-4|few
TGTGCCAGCAGACGGGACGGGGGTGGCTACACCTTC
CASRRDGGGYTF
>TRBD2|TRBJ2-7|TRBV11-3|NA
TGTGCCAGCAGCTCTCGATTCCGGACTAGCGGGAAAGGGGGCTCCTACGAGCAGTACTTC
CASSSRFRTSGKGGSYEQYF
>TRBD1|TRBJ1-1|TRBV11-1|NA
TGTGCCAGCAGCTTAATTGAGGGGGCAACTGAAGCTTTCTTT
CASSLIEGATEAFF
>TRBD1|TRBJ1-2|TRBV29-1|NA
TGCAGCGTAGGTAAAAGGACAGGGGATGGCTACACCTTC
CSVGKRTGDGYTF
>TRBD1|TRBJ2-5|TRBV25-1|NA
TGTGCCAGCAGTGAATATGGGACAGGGTACCAAGAGACCCAGTACTTC
CASSEYGTGYQETQYF
>TRBD1|TRBJ2-7|TRBV27|NA
TGTGCCAGCAGTACCCCGACAGGGTTGGACGAGCAGTACTTC
CASSTPTGLDEQYF
>TRBD1|TRBJ2-1|TRBV5-1|NA
TGCGCCAGCAGCGTTGACAGGGTCCCAAATGAGCAGTTCTTC
CASSVDRVPNEQFF
>TRBD2|TRBJ2-7|TRBV4-2|NA
TGTGCCAGCAGCCAAGTGGCTAGCGGGACCTACGAGCAGTACTTC
CASSQVASGTYEQYF
>TRBD1|TRBJ2-6|TRBV19|NA
TGTGCCACGGGACAGGGTAGATATGGGGCCAACGTCCTGACTTTC
CATGQGRYGANVLTF
>TRBD2|TRBJ2-2|TRBV7-3|NA
TGTGCCAGCAGCTTAACTAGCGGGACCGGGGAGCTGTTTTTT
CASSLTSGTGELFF
>NA|TRBJ2-7|TRBV28|NA
TGTGCCAGCAGTTTAGGCGTACTATCCTACGAGCAGTACTTC
CASSLGVLSYEQYF